Sequencing of this TCR beta chain was carried out in a study of T cell changes during pregnancy in multiple sclerosis. TCRdb's table, derived via immunoSEQ multiplex PCR, lists solely in-frame clones and lacks some. The sample carries some 30,000 clones, about 88% recorded once. This specimen consisted of CD8+ T cells from peripheral blood mononuclear cells, obtained before pregnancy. The origin of this receptor is a female donor with multiple sclerosis, enrolled in a pregnancy study.

The CDR3 sequence is CASGLIFGQRNQPQHF. The CDR3 nucleotides are TGTGCTAGTGGTTTGATCTTTGGGCAGCGCAATCAGCCCCAGCATTTT. J is TRBJ1-5 and V is TRBV12-5; D is undetermined. V lost 2 bases, J lost 2 bases, and 13 bases lay in between. This CDR3 contains 16 residues. The germline V gene has CDR1 LGHNT and CDR2 FRNRAP.